This T cell receptor (beta chain) comes out of a study of T cells in Graves' hyperthyroidism and ophthalmopathy. Study results and limitations: Stable hyperthyroidism was separated from ophthalmopathy by a model based on 13 V-J features. Among clonotypes expanded in thyroid above 0.001, most were also found in blood.

The CDR3 is made up of 13 amino acids. Between the trimmed V and J ends, which lost 3 bases and 5 bases, there was a span of 8 bases. Germline V gene lookup returns CDR1 MNHEY and CDR2 SMNVEV (reference sequence). Worth noting for this clonotype: Its specificity is unknown. This may stem from a read error, because a much larger clone lies one nucleotide away.

Researchers took RNA transcripts and amplified the TCR beta CDR3 regions from them. The HTBI primer set was used in a first-round RT-PCR of the TCR CDR3. TCRdb recomputed calls from the multiplex PCR reads with MiXCR, one row per CDR3 protein. The table includes 250,000 or so distinct CDR3 sequences, just over 14% detected once. Uncontrolled infection, other autoimmune disease, pregnancy or lactation disqualified patients from enrolment. Before ophthalmopathy appeared, progressors gave blood at initial hyperthyroidism diagnosis. This TCR derives from a woman in her thirties or forties with Graves' hyperthyroidism that later progressed to Graves' ophthalmopathy. This chain uses TRBV27 with TRBJ2-4; tentative D call: TRBD2 (6 bases). Sample: blood. Here the CDR3 reads CASSFGTQNIQYF. The DNA for the CDR3 is TGTGCCAGCAGTTTCGGGACTCAAAACATTCAGTACTTC.